This T cell receptor (beta chain) was found in a study of T cell repertoires in cytomegalovirus infection. Study at large: Indicated by public TCR beta signatures were CMV infection and matching HLA type. Study-wide results and caveats: Across the ex vivo response, the dominant clonotypes were HLA-C-restricted CMV-specific TCR beta clonotypes. CMV carriers with the relevant HLA were identified by cumulative public TCR beta family frequency.

Comments on this clonotype: What it binds is unknown.

MiXCR, run by TCRdb on the reads, gives a single entry per CDR3 protein. The sample records some 200,000 distinct CDR3 sequences, roughly 9.8% being singletons. Germline assignment: CDR1 MDHEN and CDR2 SYDVKM. The ends lost 3 bases at V and 4 bases at J; junction bases unmatched: 4. The CDR3 covers 14 residues. The material sequenced was PBMCs. The chain is built from TRBV28 and TRBJ1-1, with TRBD1 matching 8 bases. The receptor was derived from a human donor in good health (CMV status not recorded). Some clones in this sample may be carry-over from other donors' samples. This CDR3 is CASSFYGQGTEAFF. The DNA of the CDR3 is TGTGCCAGCAGTTTTTACGGACAGGGCACTGAAGCTTTCTTT.